These 2 T cell receptor beta chains originate from one sample sequenced in a study of beta chain features in type 1 diabetes. The authors reverse transcribed all of the isolated RNA, so sequencing captured expressed TCRB transcripts. Clones were sequenced by immunoSEQ multiplex PCR, and TCRdb holds only the in-frame ones, with some missing. This table holds roughly 350,000 clones, about 11% found once. Sequenced sample: naive CD4+ T cells from blood. Receptor source: a woman aged 25 to 39 in good health.

The genes are TRBV29-1 and TRBJ2-7, with TRBD2 identical over 10 bases. There are 15 residues in the CDR3. V lost 2 bases, J lost 1 base, and 5 bases stayed unmatched. In germline, CDR1 is SQVTM, CDR2 ANQGSEA. The CDR3 spells CSVEFVAGGSYEQYF. As DNA, the CDR3 is TGCAGCGTTGAATTTGTAGCGGGAGGATCCTACGAGCAGTACTTC.

This clone was picked up a small number of times. The chain joins TRBV28 to TRBJ1-3; the match to TRBD1 covers 7 bases. The CDR3 covers 17 residues. Trimming removed 7 bases from V and 0 bases from J; junction bases left unmatched: 12. In germline, CDR1 is MDHEN, CDR2 SYDVKM. The CDR3 reads CASIDGTDFLSGNTIYF. DNA for the CDR3: TGTGCCAGCATTGACGGGACAGATTTTCTCTCTGGAAACACCATATATTTT.